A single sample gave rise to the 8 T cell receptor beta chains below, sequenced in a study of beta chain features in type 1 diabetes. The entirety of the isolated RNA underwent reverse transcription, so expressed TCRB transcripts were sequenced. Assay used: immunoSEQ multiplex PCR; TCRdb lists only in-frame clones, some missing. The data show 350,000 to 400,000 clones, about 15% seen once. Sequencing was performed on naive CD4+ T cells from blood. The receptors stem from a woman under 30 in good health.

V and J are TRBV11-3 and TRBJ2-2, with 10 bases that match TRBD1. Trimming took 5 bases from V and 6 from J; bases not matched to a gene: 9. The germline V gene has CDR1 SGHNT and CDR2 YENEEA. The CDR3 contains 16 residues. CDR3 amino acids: CASSKGTGVRAGELFF. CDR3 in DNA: TGTGCCAGCAGCAAGGGGACAGGGGTTCGGGCCGGGGAGCTGTTTTTT. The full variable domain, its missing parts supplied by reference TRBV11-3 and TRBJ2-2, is EAGVVQSPRYKIIEKKQPVAFWCNPISGHNTLYWYLQNLGQGPELLIRYENEEAVDDSQLPKDRFSAERLKGVDSTLKIQPAELGDSAVYLCASSKGTGVRAGELFFGEGSRLTVL.

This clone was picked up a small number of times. CDR3 in amino acids: CASSEQGHTEAFF. The CDR3 coding sequence is TGTGCCAGCAGTGAACAGGGCCACACTGAAGCTTTCTTT. The chain has TRBV2 and TRBJ1-1; D is possibly TRBD1 (5 bases). V was cut by 2 bases and J by 3 bases, with 7 bases left in between. CDR1 is SNHLY, CDR2 FYNNEI, per germline. The CDR3 covers 13 residues.

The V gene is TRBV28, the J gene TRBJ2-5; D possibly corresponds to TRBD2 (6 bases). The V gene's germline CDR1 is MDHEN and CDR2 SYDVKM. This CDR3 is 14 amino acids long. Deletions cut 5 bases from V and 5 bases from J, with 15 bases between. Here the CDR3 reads CASSQPGSTETQYF. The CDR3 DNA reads TGTGCCAGCAGTCAACCCGGGAGTACGGAGACCCAGTACTTC.

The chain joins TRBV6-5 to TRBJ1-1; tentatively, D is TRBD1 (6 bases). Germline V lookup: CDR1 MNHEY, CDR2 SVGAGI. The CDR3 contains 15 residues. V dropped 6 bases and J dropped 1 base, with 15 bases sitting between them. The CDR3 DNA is TGTGCCAGCAGCCCAGGGGAGGGCTCGAACACTGAAGCTTTCTTT. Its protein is CASSPGEGSNTEAFF.

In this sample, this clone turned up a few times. CDR3 protein: CASSLIHRGPNTGELFF. The CDR3, as DNA: TGTGCCAGCTCTCTCATCCACAGGGGGCCCAACACCGGGGAGCTGTTTTTT. J is TRBJ2-2 and V is TRBV18; the match to TRBD1 covers 9 bases. Germline-derived CDR1 and CDR2 are KGHSH and LQKENI. The CDR3 spans 17 residues. V trimming: 6 bases; J trimming: 2 bases; junction bases outside the gene matches: 10.

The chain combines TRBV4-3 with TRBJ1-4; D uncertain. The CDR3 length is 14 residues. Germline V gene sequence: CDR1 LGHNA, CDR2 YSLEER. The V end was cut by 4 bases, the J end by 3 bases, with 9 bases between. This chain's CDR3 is CASSPFIPNEKLFF. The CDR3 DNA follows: TGCGCCAGCAGCCCGTTTATTCCTAATGAAAAACTGTTTTTT.

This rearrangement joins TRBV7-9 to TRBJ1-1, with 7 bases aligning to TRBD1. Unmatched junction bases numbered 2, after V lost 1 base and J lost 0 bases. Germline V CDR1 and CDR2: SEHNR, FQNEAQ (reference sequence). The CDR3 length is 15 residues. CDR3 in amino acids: CASSLEGTVNTEAFF. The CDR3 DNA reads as TGTGCCAGCAGCTTAGAGGGGACAGTGAACACTGAAGCTTTCTTT.

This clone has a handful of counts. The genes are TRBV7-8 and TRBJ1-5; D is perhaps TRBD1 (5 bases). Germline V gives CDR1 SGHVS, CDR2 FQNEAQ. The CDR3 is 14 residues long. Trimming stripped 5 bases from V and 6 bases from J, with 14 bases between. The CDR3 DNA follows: TGTGCCAGCAGCACGACGGGGGGACCTCAGCCCCAGCATTTT. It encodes CASSTTGGPQPQHF. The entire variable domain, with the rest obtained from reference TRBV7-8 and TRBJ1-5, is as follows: GAGVSQSPRYKVAKRGQDVALRCDPISGHVSLFWYQQALGQGPEFLTYFQNEAQLDKSGLPSDRFFAERPEGSVSTLKIQRTQQEDSAVYLCASSTTGGPQPQHFGDGTRLSIL.